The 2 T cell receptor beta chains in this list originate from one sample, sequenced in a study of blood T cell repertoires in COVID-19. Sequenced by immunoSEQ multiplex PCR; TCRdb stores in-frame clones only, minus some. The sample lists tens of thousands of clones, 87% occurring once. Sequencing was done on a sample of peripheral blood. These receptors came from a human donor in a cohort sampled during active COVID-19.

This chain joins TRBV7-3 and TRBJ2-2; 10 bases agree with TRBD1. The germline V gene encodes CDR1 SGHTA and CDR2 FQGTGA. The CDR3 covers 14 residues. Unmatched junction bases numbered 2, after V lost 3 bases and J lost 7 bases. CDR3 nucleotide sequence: TGTGCCAGCAGCTTCGGACAGGGGGACGGGGAGCTGTTTTTT. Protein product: CASSFGQGDGELFF.

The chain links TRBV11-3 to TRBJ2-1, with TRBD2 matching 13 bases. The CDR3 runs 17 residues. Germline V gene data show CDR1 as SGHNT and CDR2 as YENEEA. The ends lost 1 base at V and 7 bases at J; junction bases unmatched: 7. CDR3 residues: CASSLAPGTSGTNEQFF. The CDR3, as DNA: TGTGCCAGCAGCTTAGCTCCCGGGACTAGCGGGACGAATGAGCAGTTCTTC.